This T cell receptor (beta chain) was sequenced during a study of shared clonotypes between healthy human individuals. The data were produced by immunoSEQ multiplex PCR, yet TCRdb's version contains in-frame clones alone and is incomplete. The data contain some 200,000 clones, approximately 61% of them singletons. V was clipped by 6 bases and J by 5 bases; unmatched bases: 9. Per germline, CDR1 MNHEY and CDR2 SMNVEV (reference sequence). CDR3 length: 14 residues. The source is a young man in good health. Sequencing used memory CD4+ T cells sorted from blood. Subset specified: CD45RA-negative fraction. This chain joins TRBV27 and TRBJ2-5; 7 nucleotides agree with TRBD1. The CDR3 nucleotides are TGTGCCAGCAGCCATGGACAGGATGGGGAGACCCAGTACTTC. Its protein is CASSHGQDGETQYF.